The clone carrying this TCR beta chain was seen a single time. The data stem from a study of shared clonotypes between healthy human individuals. This CDR3 comprises 12 residues. Germline CDR1 and CDR2: MNHNY and SVGAGI (reference sequence). Between the trimmed V and J ends, which lost 6 bases and 0 bases, there was a span of 5 bases. This table comes from immunoSEQ multiplex PCR, and its TCRdb copy is limited to in-frame clones, with some not included. The repertoire has more than 2,000,000 clones, approximately 92% of them found once; the top ten carry 0.13% to 0.15%. Material for sequencing was naive CD4+ T cells sorted from blood. The subset: CD45RA+ positively selected. The sequence came from a man in his late teens or twenties in good health. J is TRBJ1-1 and V is TRBV6-6; D call uncertain. The CDR3 sequence: CASSRLNTEAFF. CDR3 coding DNA: TGTGCCAGCAGCAGGTTGAACACTGAAGCTTTCTTT.